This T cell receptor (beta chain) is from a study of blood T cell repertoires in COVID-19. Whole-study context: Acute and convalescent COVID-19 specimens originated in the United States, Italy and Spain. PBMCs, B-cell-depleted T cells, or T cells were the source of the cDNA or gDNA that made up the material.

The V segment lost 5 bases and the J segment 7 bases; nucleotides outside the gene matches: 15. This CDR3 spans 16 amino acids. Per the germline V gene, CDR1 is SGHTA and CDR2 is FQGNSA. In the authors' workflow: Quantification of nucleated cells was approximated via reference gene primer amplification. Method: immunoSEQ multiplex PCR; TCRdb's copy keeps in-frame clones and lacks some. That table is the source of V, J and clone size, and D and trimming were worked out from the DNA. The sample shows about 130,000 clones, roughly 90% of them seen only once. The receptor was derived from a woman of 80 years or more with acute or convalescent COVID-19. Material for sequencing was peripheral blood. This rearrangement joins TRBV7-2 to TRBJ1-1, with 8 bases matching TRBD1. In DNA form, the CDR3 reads TGTGCCAGCAGCCCCCGTAGGACAGGGAGTTTTGGTGAAGCTTTCTTT. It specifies CASSPRRTGSFGEAFF.